Listed here are 25 T cell receptor beta chains from one sample, sequenced in a study of early T cells in non-severe SARS-CoV-2 infection. TCRdb itself ran the 5' RACE reads through MiXCR, one entry per CDR3 protein. The sample lists 65,000 to 90,000 distinct CDR3 sequences, 9% to 15% occurring once. Sequencing was performed on whole blood. The receptor set was obtained from an adult who was a healthcare worker with PCR-confirmed SARS-CoV-2 infection or an uninfected control (not recorded which).

V and J are TRBV19 and TRBJ2-1; 7 bases align to TRBD1. The CDR3 is made up of 15 amino acids. The trim removed 11 bases at V and 6 bases at J, leaving 16 bases unmatched. Germline lookup yields CDR1 LNHDA and CDR2 SQIVND (reference sequence). The CDR3 region is CASTSNWDSINEQFF. The DNA of the CDR3 is TGTGCCTCCACGAGTAACTGGGACAGCATCAATGAGCAGTTCTTC.

This clonotype was counted at least ten times. The gene calls are TRBV24-1 and TRBJ2-2, with a possible D match to TRBD1 (6 bases). Germline assignment: CDR1 KGHDR and CDR2 SFDVKD. This CDR3 spans 15 amino acids. V shed 9 bases and J shed 6 bases, with 19 bases lying between them. Written as DNA, the CDR3 is TGTGCCACCCAACCAGGACAGACCTCCTCCGGGGAGCTGTTTTTT. Its protein is CATQPGQTSSGELFF.

This clonotype has just a few counts. This rearrangement joins TRBV20-1 to TRBJ2-7; 8 bases are a match to TRBD1. Per germline, CDR1 DFQATT and CDR2 SNEGSKA (reference sequence). The CDR3 is 13 residues long. J was trimmed by 4 bases and V by 5 bases; bases with no gene match: 7. The CDR3 here is CSAYPRQGYEQYF. The CDR3 bases are TGCAGTGCTTATCCCCGACAGGGGTACGAGCAGTACTTC.

In its sample, this clonotype was seen many times. This rearrangement joins TRBV3-1 to TRBJ2-7, with TRBD1 as a possible D gene (5 bases). V was clipped by 4 bases and J by 1 base, with 11 bases between them. Germline V lookup: CDR1 LGHDT, CDR2 YNNKEL (reference sequence). The CDR3 is made up of 14 amino acids. CDR3 residues: CASSLIQGSYEQYF. CDR3 nucleotides: TGTGCCAGCAGCCTCATCCAGGGTTCCTACGAGCAGTACTTC.

This sequence joins TRBV20-1 and TRBJ1-5; 8 bases line up with TRBD1. CDR1 and CDR2 (germline): DFQATT, SNEGSKA (reference sequence). This CDR3 comprises 18 residues. Losses at the gene ends were 3 bases for V and 0 bases for J; bases not matched to a gene: 13. CDR3 coding DNA: TGCAGTGCTAGTCGGGCAGGGGGCTTGTTGCATAGCAATCAGCCCCAGCATTTT. This translates into CSASRAGGLLHSNQPQHF.

This clonotype was picked up many times. The chain joins TRBV12-3 or TRBV12-4 to TRBJ1-1; tentative D call: TRBD1 (5 bases). The CDR3 has 16 amino acids. V dropped 3 bases and J dropped 5 bases, with 19 bases sitting between them. CDR3 nucleotides: TGTGCCAGCAGTTTCAATAGGCGTCCGGGGCGAACTGAAGCTTTCTTT. It specifies CASSFNRRPGRTEAFF.

The chain joins TRBV9 to TRBJ2-3, with no clear D. Looked up from germline, CDR1 is SGDLS and CDR2 is YYNGEE. V was trimmed by 2 bases and J by 6 bases, leaving 4 bases between them. The CDR3 covers 11 residues. In nucleotides, the CDR3 is TGTGCCAGCAGCGTGATCGATACGCAGTATTTT. It is translated as CASSVIDTQYF.

This clonotype showed up just a few times. The chain has TRBV11-1 and TRBJ2-1, with D unresolved. V lost 5 bases and J lost 9, with 17 bases in between. CDR1 SGHAT and CDR2 FQDESV come from the germline V gene (reference sequence). The CDR3 is 14 amino acids. CDR3 region: CASSHSATVGEQFF. The CDR3 DNA follows: TGTGCCAGCAGCCACTCCGCTACAGTTGGTGAGCAGTTCTTC.

This clonotype was picked up a small number of times. V gene TRBV19 combines with J gene TRBJ1-3; D is undetermined. The CDR3 has 14 residues. From germline, CDR1 is LNHDA and CDR2 SQIVND (reference sequence). V was cut by 3 bases and J by 3 bases, with 9 bases left in between. The CDR3: CASSIGERGNTIYF. The DNA of the CDR3 is TGTGCCAGTAGTATCGGAGAACGTGGAAACACCATATATTTT.

The chain has TRBV27 and TRBJ2-7; 8 nucleotides align to TRBD1. The germline CDR1 and CDR2 sequences are MNHEY and SMNVEV (reference sequence). The CDR3 spans 13 residues. The junction had 4 bases not matched to a gene; V was cut back by 3 bases and J by 6 bases. Here the CDR3 reads CASSLRTGTEQYF. The CDR3 region has the DNA TGTGCCAGCAGTTTGCGGACAGGGACCGAGCAGTACTTC.

The chain uses TRBV11-2 and TRBJ2-3; 11 bases map to TRBD2. Looked up from germline, CDR1 is SGHAT and CDR2 is FQNNGV. This CDR3 comprises 17 residues. The ends lost 1 base at V and 3 bases at J; junction bases unmatched: 6. This CDR3 is CASSLGVAGGPTDTQYF. The CDR3 nucleotides read TGTGCCAGCAGCTTAGGGGTAGCGGGAGGGCCGACAGATACGCAGTATTTT.

This sequence joins TRBV20-1 and TRBJ2-1; D ambiguous. Trimming cost V 5 bases and J 8 bases, with 13 bases left between them. The germline V gene has CDR1 DFQATT and CDR2 SNEGSKA (reference sequence). CDR3 length equals 12 residues. CDR3 amino acids: CSAEGLEYEQFF. CDR3 coding DNA: TGCAGTGCTGAAGGGTTGGAATATGAGCAGTTCTTC.

At least ten counts were recorded for this clonotype. V is TRBV11-2 and J is TRBJ2-7; 8 bases line up with TRBD2. This CDR3 region has 13 residues. The V and J ends lost 4 bases and 1 base, in that order; junction bases with no gene match: 0. Looked up from germline, CDR1 is SGHAT and CDR2 is FQNNGV. CDR3 nucleotide sequence: TGTGCCAGCAGCTCGGGGGGGTCCTACGAGCAGTACTTC. The encoded protein is CASSSGGSYEQYF.

This chain connects TRBV11-1 to TRBJ2-1; 11 nucleotides line up with TRBD1. CDR3 length: 15 amino acids. The J segment lost 8 bases and the V segment lost 5 bases, leaving 8 bases of the junction unmatched. The V gene's germline CDR1 is SGHAT and CDR2 FQDESV (reference sequence). Here the CDR3 reads CASSGPRTGGDEQFF. The CDR3 DNA is TGTGCCAGCAGCGGACCGAGGACAGGGGGCGATGAGCAGTTCTTC.

The rearrangement joins TRBV5-1 to TRBJ2-1; TRBD2 matches at 9 bases. After removal of 4 bases from V and 7 bases from J, the junction contained 12 bases not matched to a gene. Germline V CDR1 and CDR2: SGHRS, YFSETQ. This CDR3 is built from 16 residues. The CDR3: CASSQQRGTSLNEQFF. DNA for the CDR3: TGCGCCAGCAGCCAACAGCGGGGGACTAGCCTTAATGAGCAGTTCTTC.

This clonotype turned up a few times. This chain connects TRBV11-1 to TRBJ2-7, with D possibly being TRBD1 (7 bases). This CDR3 is 15 amino acids long. Looked up from germline, CDR1 is SGHAT and CDR2 is FQDESV (reference sequence). V lost 6 bases to trimming and J lost 2 bases, with 17 bases between them. The chain's CDR3 is CASSDRDRLAYEQYF. CDR3 nucleotide sequence: TGTGCCAGCAGTGACCGGGACAGACTAGCCTACGAGCAGTACTTC.

The V call is TRBV28, the J call TRBJ1-2; no reliable D call. Germline assignment: CDR1 MDHEN and CDR2 SYDVKM. CDR3 length: 14 residues. Trimming left V 5 bases short and J 0 bases short, with 10 bases between. The CDR3 nucleotides read TGTGCCAGCAGTGCGGGGAGAGCTAACTATGGCTACACCTTC. Its translation is CASSAGRANYGYTF.

The table lists this clonotype with a few counts. J is TRBJ2-7 and V is TRBV5-5, with 7 bases lining up with TRBD2. Per the germline V gene, CDR1 is SGHKS and CDR2 is YYEKEE (reference sequence). The CDR3 runs to 15 residues. Trimming cost V 3 bases and J 2 bases; bases outside gene matches: 8. The CDR3 spells CASSSGGTVTYEQYF. The CDR3 DNA sequence: TGTGCCAGCAGCTCGGGGGGAACAGTGACCTACGAGCAGTACTTC.

This clonotype was seen a handful of times. V and J are TRBV19 and TRBJ2-1; possibly TRBD2 for D (6 bases). The CDR3 is made up of 15 amino acids. V was trimmed by 1 base and J by 0 bases, leaving 7 bases between them. CDR1 and CDR2 from the germline V gene are LNHDA and SQIVND (reference sequence). This CDR3 is CASSIGGISYNEQFF. The CDR3 DNA follows: TGTGCCAGTAGTATAGGCGGGATCTCCTACAATGAGCAGTTCTTC.

Many counts were recorded for this clonotype. The chain couples TRBV18 to TRBJ2-3; tentative D call: TRBD2 (5 bases). The germline V and J ends were trimmed by 0 bases and 5 bases, with 6 bases remaining between them. The CDR3 runs to 13 residues. Germline V lookup: CDR1 KGHSH, CDR2 LQKENI. The CDR3 here is CASSPPEVDTQYF. CDR3 nucleotides: TGTGCCAGCTCACCACCGGAGGTAGATACGCAGTATTTT.

The J gene is TRBJ2-2, the V gene TRBV6-2 or TRBV6-3; D tentatively fits TRBD1 or TRBD2 (5 bases each). Germline assignment: CDR1 MNHEY and CDR2 SVGEGT. Trimming left V 6 bases short and J 9 bases short, with 14 bases between. This CDR3 is built from 13 residues. The CDR3 coding sequence is TGTGCCAGCAGGGGGGTTTGGGACCGGGAGCTGTTTTTT. It yields the protein CASRGVWDRELFF.

This clonotype occurred many times. V gene TRBV12-3 or TRBV12-4 combines with J gene TRBJ1-2; a weak D match, TRBD1 (5 bases). Trimming left V 8 bases short and J 4 bases short, with 14 bases between. The CDR3 spans 13 residues. In DNA form, the CDR3 reads TGTGCCAGCGGGGGTACAGGACCCTATGGCTACACCTTC. It encodes CASGGTGPYGYTF.

This clonotype has only a few counts. The chain has TRBV6-5 and TRBJ2-1; 12 positions match TRBD2. The CDR3 sequence is 12 residues long. Trimming removed 6 bases from V and 15 bases from J; junction bases left unmatched: 6. CDR1 is MNHEY, CDR2 SVGAGI, per germline. The CDR3 reads CASRWTSGTMFF. The CDR3 DNA reads TGTGCCAGCAGGTGGACTAGCGGGACAATGTTCTTC.

At least ten counts were recorded for this clonotype. The rearrangement joins TRBV7-3 to TRBJ2-3, with 8 bases identical to TRBD2. Germline V lookup: CDR1 SGHTA, CDR2 FQGTGA. This CDR3 spans 14 amino acids. V lost 5 bases and J lost 6; bases outside the gene matches: 7. The CDR3: CASSREGTRDTQYF. As DNA, the CDR3 is TGTGCCAGCAGCCGGGAGGGGACAAGGGATACGCAGTATTTT. Filled out from reference TRBV7-3 and TRBJ2-3, the complete variable domain reads GAGVSQTPSNKVTEKGKYVELRCDPISGHTALYWYRQSLGQGPEFLIYFQGTGAADDSGLPNDRFFAVRPEGSVSTLKIQRTERGDSAVYLCASSREGTRDTQYFGPGTRLTVL.

V usage is TRBV6-5 and J usage is TRBJ1-1; D remains unclear. The CDR3 length is 15 residues. V shed 7 bases and J shed 1 base, with 16 bases lying between them. The germline gives CDR1 MNHEY, CDR2 SVGAGI. The CDR3: CASTQKASQNTEAFF. The CDR3 DNA is TGTGCCAGCACCCAAAAAGCGAGTCAGAACACTGAAGCTTTCTTT.